Presented here are 21 T cell receptor beta chains from one specimen sequenced in a study. In TCRdb, the RT-PCR reads were re-called with MiXCR into one record per CDR3 protein. The sample holds thousands of distinct CDR3 sequences, roughly nine tenths seen once. Sequencing used memory CD4+ T cells from blood. The receptors were gathered from a female donor in good health, serving as a healthy control.

This clonotype is a singleton in its sample. In a library made to pick up alpha chains, this beta chain is a stray read with a size that means little. J is TRBJ1-5 and V is TRBV6-5; D is perhaps TRBD1 (6 bases). V lost 4 bases and J 4 bases, leaving 14 bases between the germline ends. This CDR3 has 15 residues. Per the germline V gene, CDR1 is MNHEY and CDR2 is SVGAGI. Here the CDR3 reads CASSSDRLRNQPQHF. Here the CDR3 DNA reads TGTGCCAGCAGTTCCGACAGGTTAAGGAATCAGCCCCAGCATTTT.

This clonotype has a single count. For a library built for alpha chains, this beta chain is a stray read; little rests on its size. The chain couples TRBV20-1 to TRBJ1-2; 10 bases line up with TRBD1. The CDR3 has 14 residues. J gave up 2 bases and V 3 bases, and 3 bases lay outside the gene matches. Germline V gene lookup returns CDR1 DFQATT and CDR2 SNEGSKA (reference sequence). The CDR3 sequence is CSARGDRGNYGYTF. CDR3 nucleotides: TGCAGTGCTAGGGGGGACAGGGGAAACTATGGCTACACCTTC.

Of note for this clonotype: A library prepared for alpha chains yielded this beta chain as an off-target read; its size is of little meaning. This sequence joins TRBV18 and TRBJ1-2; possible D gene TRBD1, 6 bases. This CDR3 has 13 amino acids. CDR1 KGHSH and CDR2 LQKENI come from the germline V gene. The V and J ends lost 3 bases and 6 bases respectively, with 11 bases between them. The CDR3 is CASSPDRSHGYTF. As DNA, the CDR3 is TGTGCCAGCTCACCTGACAGGTCCCATGGCTACACCTTC.

Worth noting for this clonotype: As an off-target read in a library built for alpha chains, this beta chain has a frequency of little significance. The chain recombines TRBV5-1 with TRBJ2-7; weak D call: TRBD2 (5 bases). This CDR3 has 15 residues. The germline CDR1 and CDR2 sequences are SGHRS and YFSETQ. V dropped 4 bases and J dropped 3 bases, with 17 bases sitting between them. The CDR3 spells CASSNQLGLSYEQYF. CDR3 DNA sequence: TGCGCCAGCAGCAACCAACTAGGGCTTAGCTACGAGCAGTACTTC.

As regards this clonotype: This beta chain appears as a stray read in a library generated for alpha chains; its size is not informative. The rearrangement uses TRBV20-1 and TRBJ2-1; 7 bases map to TRBD2. This CDR3 comprises 15 residues. V shed 1 base and J 3 bases; nucleotides not matched to a gene: 6. The germline V gene encodes CDR1 DFQATT and CDR2 SNEGSKA (reference sequence). This CDR3 reads CSARGRTRHYNEQFF. The CDR3 nucleotides are TGCAGTGCTAGAGGCCGGACTAGGCACTACAATGAGCAGTTCTTC.

Comments on this clonotype: In a library made to pick up alpha chains, this beta chain is a stray read with a size that means little. V is TRBV14 and J is TRBJ1-1; 11 bases line up with TRBD1. The V and J ends lost 3 bases and 6 bases, in that order; junction bases with no gene match: 6. CDR1 and CDR2 (germline): SGHDN, FVKESK. CDR3 length: 15 residues. The CDR3, as DNA: TGTGCCAGCAGCCAGCCCGGGACAGGGGGGTCTGAAGCTTTCTTT. Translation: CASSQPGTGGSEAFF.

Comment on this clonotype: In a library made to pick up alpha chains, this beta chain is a stray read with a size that means little. V is TRBV12-3 or TRBV12-4 and J is TRBJ1-1; the D gene is possibly TRBD1 (6 bases). Trimming removed 7 bases at V and 9 bases at J, with 15 bases between. The CDR3 is 12 amino acids. This CDR3 is CASTPSGGQAFF. The CDR3 DNA follows: TGTGCCAGCACCCCGAGTGGGGGGCAAGCTTTCTTT.

This clonotype was seen a handful of times. Found in a library prepared for alpha chains, this beta chain is an off-target read, and its abundance has little meaning. The rearrangement joins TRBV7-9 to TRBJ2-1; D possibly corresponds to TRBD1 (5 bases). This CDR3 is built from 15 residues. Trimming took 2 bases from V and 0 from J, leaving 8 bases between them. Germline assignment: CDR1 SEHNR and CDR2 FQNEAQ (reference sequence). DNA of the CDR3: TGTGCCAGCAGCTTAAGACAGCACTCCTACAATGAGCAGTTCTTC. It is translated as CASSLRQHSYNEQFF.

A note on this clonotype: The size of this beta chain means little, since it is a stray read in a library made for alpha chains. The rearrangement links TRBV4-1 to TRBJ2-7; 10 bases are shared with TRBD2. V lost 2 bases, J lost 3 bases, and 7 bases stayed unmatched. CDR1 is MGHRA, CDR2 YSYEKL, per germline. The CDR3 covers 16 residues. The CDR3 coding sequence is TGCGCCAGCAGCCAATTTACTAGCGGGATAAACTACGAGCAGTACTTC. It specifies CASSQFTSGINYEQYF.

In the case of this clonotype: This beta chain is a stray sequence in a library constructed for alpha chains; its clone size is not meaningful. V usage is TRBV20-1 and J usage is TRBJ1-2; D is ambiguous. V dropped 2 bases and J dropped 4 bases, with 11 bases sitting between them. The CDR3 is 13 residues long. Germline CDR1 reads DFQATT; CDR2 reads SNEGSKA (reference sequence). The CDR3 here is CSARPPSAYGYTF. Written as DNA, the CDR3 is TGCAGTGCTAGACCCCCCTCGGCCTATGGCTACACCTTC.

The table lists this clonotype with a few counts. Found in a library prepared for alpha chains, this beta chain is an off-target read, and its abundance has little meaning. This chain connects TRBV7-2 to TRBJ2-4; D gene uncertain. With 3 bases removed from V and 1 base from J, the gap between germline ends came to 10 bases. The germline CDR1 and CDR2 sequences are SGHTA and FQGNSA. This CDR3 is 15 amino acids long. This CDR3 is CASSFLVGAKNIQYF. The CDR3 DNA reads as TGTGCCAGCAGCTTTTTAGTCGGGGCCAAAAACATTCAGTACTTC. Variable domain in full (rest from reference TRBV7-2 and TRBJ2-4): GAGVSQSPSNKVTEKGKDVELRCDPISGHTALYWYRQSLGQGLEFLIYFQGNSAPDKSGLPSDRFSAERTGGSVSTLTIQRTQQEDSAVYLCASSFLVGAKNIQYFGAGTRLSVL.

Notes on this clonotype: Found in a library prepared for alpha chains, this beta chain is an off-target read, and its abundance has little meaning. This sequence joins TRBV4-3 and TRBJ2-1; tentatively, D is TRBD2 (6 bases). The CDR3 sequence is 16 residues long. The ends were cut back, 0 bases at V and 1 base at J, with 10 bases in the middle. CDR1 and CDR2 from the germline V gene are LGHNA and YSLEER. The CDR3 bases are TGCGCCAGCAGCCAAGACTCTAGCGTTTCCTACAATGAGCAGTTCTTC. Translating gives CASSQDSSVSYNEQFF.

This clonotype was seen just once. Since it is a stray read in a library aimed at alpha chains, this beta chain has a size that is not meaningful. The rearrangement uses TRBV20-1 and TRBJ2-3; D is uncertain. CDR3 size: 14 residues. Germline V lookup: CDR1 DFQATT, CDR2 SNEGSKA (reference sequence). Trimming shortened V by 1 base and J by 4 bases, and 12 bases separated the two germline ends. CDR3 coding DNA: TGCAGTGCTAGAGGAGGCAGTTTCCCAGATACGCAGTATTTT. This encodes CSARGGSFPDTQYF.

With respect to this clonotype: This beta chain represents an off-target read in a library built for alpha chains; its size is of limited meaning. This sequence joins TRBV6-1 and TRBJ1-1; possible D gene TRBD1, 6 bases. The CDR3 is 16 residues long. Germline V lookup: CDR1 MNHNS, CDR2 SASEGT. The V and J ends lost 7 bases and 3 bases respectively, with 21 bases between them. CDR3 in amino acids: CASTPPGVKGDTEAFF. The CDR3 DNA reads as TGTGCCAGCACCCCTCCAGGGGTCAAGGGCGACACTGAAGCTTTCTTT.

As concerns this clonotype: This beta chain came through as a stray read in a library set up for alpha chains, and its size says little. V is TRBV20-1 and J is TRBJ2-7; 8 positions agree with TRBD1. The germline V gene encodes CDR1 DFQATT and CDR2 SNEGSKA (reference sequence). With 7 bases clipped from V and 3 bases from J, the junction kept 14 bases outside the gene matches. The CDR3 runs to 15 residues. The CDR3 DNA reads as TGCAGTGGTACGTCCGGGACAGGACGGGACTACGAGCAGTACTTC. Amino acid sequence: CSGTSGTGRDYEQYF.

On this clonotype: This beta chain is a stray sequence in a library constructed for alpha chains; its clone size is not meaningful. The chain has TRBV12-3 or TRBV12-4 and TRBJ1-6, with TRBD1 as a possible D gene (5 bases). The V end lost 8 bases, the J end lost 9 bases, and 17 bases lay between the germline ends. The CDR3 is 14 residues long. The CDR3 sequence: CASARGLGGSPLHF. DNA for the CDR3: TGTGCCAGCGCAAGGGGTCTAGGCGGTTCACCCCTCCACTTT.

Concerning this clonotype: The library was built for alpha chains, so this beta chain is an off-target read and its size means little. V and J are TRBV5-1 and TRBJ2-5; no clear D gene. The CDR3 length is 11 residues. Germline V lookup: CDR1 SGHRS, CDR2 YFSETQ. Between the trimmed V and J ends, which lost 3 bases and 3 bases, there was a span of 3 bases. CDR3 loop: CASSYKETQYF. CDR3 bases: TGCGCCAGCAGCTACAAAGAGACCCAGTACTTC.

Worth noting for this clonotype: Being off target in a library aimed at alpha chains, this beta chain has a size of little meaning. The chain recombines TRBV11-2 with TRBJ2-5; the D call may be TRBD1 or TRBD2 (5 bases each). The CDR3 sequence is 13 residues long. Trimming removed 6 bases at V and 0 bases at J, with 8 bases between. In germline, CDR1 is SGHAT, CDR2 FQNNGV. The CDR3 DNA sequence: TGTGCCAGCAGTGAGGGGTACCAAGAGACCCAGTACTTC. Protein: CASSEGYQETQYF.

As to this clonotype: This beta chain is off target for a library built for alpha chains, so its abundance means little. The rearrangement links TRBV29-1 to TRBJ1-2, with 8 positions matching TRBD1. Unmatched junction bases numbered 7, after V lost 2 bases and J lost 8 bases. This CDR3 spans 13 amino acids. Germline V gene data show CDR1 as SQVTM and CDR2 as ANQGSEA. The CDR3 is CSVEQGATGGYTF. The CDR3 DNA sequence: TGCAGCGTTGAACAGGGGGCGACGGGGGGCTACACCTTC.

To note about this clonotype: Found in a library prepared for alpha chains, this beta chain is an off-target read, and its abundance has little meaning. This chain links TRBV29-1 with TRBJ2-2; no definite D call. The CDR3 has 10 amino acids. Trimming pared 5 bases from V and 5 bases from J, leaving 3 bases between. Germline lookup yields CDR1 SQVTM and CDR2 ANQGSEA. CDR3 loop: CSVLTGELFF. The CDR3, as DNA: TGCAGCGTTCTTACCGGGGAGCTGTTTTTT.

Note on this clonotype: Within a library made for alpha chains, this beta chain is off target, and its count is uninformative. The genes are TRBV11-2 and TRBJ2-1; possibly TRBD1 for D (6 bases). This CDR3 is 15 amino acids long. The V end was cut by 0 bases, the J end by 2 bases, with 8 bases between. Germline CDR1 is SGHAT and CDR2 is FQNNGV. CDR3 in amino acids: CASSLDGGPYNEQFF. The CDR3 region has the DNA TGTGCCAGCAGCTTAGATGGGGGCCCCTACAATGAGCAGTTCTTC.